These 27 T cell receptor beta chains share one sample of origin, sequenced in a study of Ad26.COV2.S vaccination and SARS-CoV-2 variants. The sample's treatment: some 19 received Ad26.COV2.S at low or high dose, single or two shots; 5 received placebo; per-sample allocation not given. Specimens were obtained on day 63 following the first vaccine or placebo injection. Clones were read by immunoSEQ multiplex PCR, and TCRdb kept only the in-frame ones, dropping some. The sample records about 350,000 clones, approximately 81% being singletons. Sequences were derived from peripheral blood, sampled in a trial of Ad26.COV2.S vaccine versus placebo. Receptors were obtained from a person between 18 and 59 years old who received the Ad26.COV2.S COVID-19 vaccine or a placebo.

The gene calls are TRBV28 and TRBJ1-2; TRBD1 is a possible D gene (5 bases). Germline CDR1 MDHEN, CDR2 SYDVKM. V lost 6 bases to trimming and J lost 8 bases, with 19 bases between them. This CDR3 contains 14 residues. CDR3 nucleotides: TGTGCCAGCAGGCAAACAGGCTATACTCAGGGCTACACCTTC. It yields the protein CASRQTGYTQGYTF.

The DNA of the CDR3 is TGTGCCAGCAGCGACCCAAGGTCTACAGATACGCAGTATTTT. Protein product: CASSDPRSTDTQYF. The J gene is TRBJ2-3, the V gene TRBV9; unclear D gene. The V gene's germline CDR1 is SGDLS and CDR2 YYNGEE. The V end was cut by 3 bases, the J end by 3 bases, with 11 bases between. The length of the CDR3 is 14 residues.

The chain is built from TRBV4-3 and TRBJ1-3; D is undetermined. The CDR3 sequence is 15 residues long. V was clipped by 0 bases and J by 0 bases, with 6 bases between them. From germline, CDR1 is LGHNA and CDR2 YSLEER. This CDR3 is CASSQEGISGNTIYF. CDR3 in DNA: TGCGCCAGCAGCCAAGAGGGAATCTCTGGAAACACCATATATTTT.

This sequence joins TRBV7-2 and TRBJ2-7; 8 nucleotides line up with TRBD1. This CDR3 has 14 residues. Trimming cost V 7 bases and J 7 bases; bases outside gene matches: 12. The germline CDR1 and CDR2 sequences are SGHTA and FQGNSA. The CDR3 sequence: CASTFGTGGHEQYF. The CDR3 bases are TGTGCCAGCACCTTCGGGACAGGAGGGCATGAGCAGTACTTC.

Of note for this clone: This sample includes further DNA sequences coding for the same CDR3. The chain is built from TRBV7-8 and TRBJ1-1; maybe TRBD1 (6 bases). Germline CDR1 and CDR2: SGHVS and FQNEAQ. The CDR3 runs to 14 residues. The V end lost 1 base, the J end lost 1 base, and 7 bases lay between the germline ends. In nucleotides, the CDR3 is TGTGCCAGCAGCTTAGTACAGGGGAACACTGAAGCTTTCTTT. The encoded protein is CASSLVQGNTEAFF.

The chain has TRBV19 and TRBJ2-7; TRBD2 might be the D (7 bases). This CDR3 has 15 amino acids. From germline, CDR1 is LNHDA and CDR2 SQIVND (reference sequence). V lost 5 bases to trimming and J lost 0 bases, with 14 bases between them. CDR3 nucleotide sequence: TGTGCCAGTAGTTCCTGGGAGGGGGGCTCCTACGAGCAGTACTTC. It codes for CASSSWEGGSYEQYF.

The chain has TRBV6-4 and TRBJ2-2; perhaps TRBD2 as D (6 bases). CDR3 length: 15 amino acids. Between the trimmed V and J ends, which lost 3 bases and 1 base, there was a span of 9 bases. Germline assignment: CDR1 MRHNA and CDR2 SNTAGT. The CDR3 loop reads CASSEQAGNTGELFF. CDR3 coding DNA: TGTGCCAGCAGTGAACAAGCGGGGAACACCGGGGAGCTGTTTTTT.

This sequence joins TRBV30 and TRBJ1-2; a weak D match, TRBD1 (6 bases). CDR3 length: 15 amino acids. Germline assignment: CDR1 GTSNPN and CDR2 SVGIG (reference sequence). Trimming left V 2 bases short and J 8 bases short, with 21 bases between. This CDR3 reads CAWSITGTLGRGYTF. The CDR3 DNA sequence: TGTGCCTGGAGTATTACCGGGACACTGGGCCGGGGCTACACCTTC.

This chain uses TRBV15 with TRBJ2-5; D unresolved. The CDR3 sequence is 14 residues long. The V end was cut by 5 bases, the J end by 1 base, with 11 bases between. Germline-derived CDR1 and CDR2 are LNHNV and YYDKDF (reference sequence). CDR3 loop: CATSRLVSQETQYF. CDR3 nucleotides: TGTGCCACCAGCCGGCTTGTCAGCCAAGAGACCCAGTACTTC.

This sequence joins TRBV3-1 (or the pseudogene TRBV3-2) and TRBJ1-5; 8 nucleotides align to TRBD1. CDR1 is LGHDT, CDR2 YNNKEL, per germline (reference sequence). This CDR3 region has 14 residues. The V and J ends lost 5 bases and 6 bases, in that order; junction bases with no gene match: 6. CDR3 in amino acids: CASSSDREGQPQHF. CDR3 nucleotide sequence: TGTGCCAGCAGCTCGGACAGGGAAGGTCAGCCCCAGCATTTT.

DNA for the CDR3: TGCAGCGTTACCGGGACAAGCACTGAAGCTTTCTTT. Protein: CSVTGTSTEAFF. This chain connects TRBV29-1 to TRBJ1-1, with D perhaps matching TRBD1 (6 bases). V dropped 5 bases and J dropped 4 bases, with 11 bases sitting between them. The CDR3 is made up of 12 amino acids. In germline, CDR1 is SQVTM, CDR2 ANQGSEA.

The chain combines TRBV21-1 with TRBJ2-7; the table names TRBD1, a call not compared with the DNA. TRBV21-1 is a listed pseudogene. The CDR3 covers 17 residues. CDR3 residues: CASSPGAGVGTINEQYF. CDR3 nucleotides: TGTGCCAGCAGTCCAGGGGCAGGGGTGGGAACTATCAACGAGCAGTACTTC.

The CDR3 coding sequence is TGCAGCGTTGGCGTCAGCCGTCAGGAGACCCAGTACTTC. This codes for CSVGVSRQETQYF. The chain carries TRBV29-1 and TRBJ2-5, with D unclear. CDR3 length: 13 amino acids. Trimming took 4 bases from V and 5 from J, leaving 14 bases between them. Germline V gene data show CDR1 as SQVTM and CDR2 as ANQGSEA.

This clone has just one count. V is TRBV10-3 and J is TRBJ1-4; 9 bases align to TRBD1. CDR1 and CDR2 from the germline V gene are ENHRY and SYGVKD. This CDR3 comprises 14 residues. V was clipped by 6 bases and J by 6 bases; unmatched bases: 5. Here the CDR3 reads CAIRPTGGHEKLFF. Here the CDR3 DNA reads TGTGCCATCAGACCGACAGGGGGTCATGAAAAACTGTTTTTT.

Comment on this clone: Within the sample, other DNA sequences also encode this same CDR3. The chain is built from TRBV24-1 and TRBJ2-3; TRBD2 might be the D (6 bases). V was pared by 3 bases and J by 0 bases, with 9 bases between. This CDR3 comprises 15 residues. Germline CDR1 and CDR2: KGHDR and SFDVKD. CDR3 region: CATSDPGRSTDTQYF. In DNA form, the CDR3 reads TGTGCCACCAGTGATCCGGGGAGGAGCACAGATACGCAGTATTTT.

CDR3 bases: TGCAGCGTCTCCGACAGGGGCTATGGCTACACCTTC. This sequence encodes CSVSDRGYGYTF. The chain links TRBV29-1 to TRBJ1-2; 8 nucleotides line up with TRBD1. Germline CDR1 is SQVTM and CDR2 is ANQGSEA. This CDR3 comprises 12 residues. V was clipped by 6 bases and J by 4 bases; unmatched bases: 4.

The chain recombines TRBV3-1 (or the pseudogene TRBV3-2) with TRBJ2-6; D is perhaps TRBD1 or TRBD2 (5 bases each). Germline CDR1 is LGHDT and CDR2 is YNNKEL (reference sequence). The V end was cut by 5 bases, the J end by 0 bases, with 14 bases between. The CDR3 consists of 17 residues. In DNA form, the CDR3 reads TGTGCCAGCAGCTTAGGGACGGCTAGCTCTGGGGCCAACGTCCTGACTTTC. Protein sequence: CASSLGTASSGANVLTF.

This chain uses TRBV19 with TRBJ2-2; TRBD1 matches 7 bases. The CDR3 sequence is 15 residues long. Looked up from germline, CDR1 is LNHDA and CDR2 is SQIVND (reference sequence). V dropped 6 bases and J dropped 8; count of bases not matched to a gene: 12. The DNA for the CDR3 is TGTGCCAGTAGCAATAGGGAACAGGGGATGGGGGAGCTGTTTTTT. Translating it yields CASSNREQGMGELFF.

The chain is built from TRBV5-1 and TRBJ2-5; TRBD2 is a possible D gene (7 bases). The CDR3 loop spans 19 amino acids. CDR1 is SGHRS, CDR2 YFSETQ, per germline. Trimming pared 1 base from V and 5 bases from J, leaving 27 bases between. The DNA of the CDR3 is TGCGCCAGCAGCTTGTGGCTGGGGGCTGAGGCGGGAGTGGGGGAGACCCAGTACTTC. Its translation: CASSLWLGAEAGVGETQYF.

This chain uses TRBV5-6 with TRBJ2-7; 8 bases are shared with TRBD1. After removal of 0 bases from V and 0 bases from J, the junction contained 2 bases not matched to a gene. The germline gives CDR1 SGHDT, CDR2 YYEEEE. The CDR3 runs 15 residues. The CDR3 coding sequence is TGTGCCAGCAGCTTGGTGGACAGGGTCTCCTACGAGCAGTACTTC. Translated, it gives CASSLVDRVSYEQYF.

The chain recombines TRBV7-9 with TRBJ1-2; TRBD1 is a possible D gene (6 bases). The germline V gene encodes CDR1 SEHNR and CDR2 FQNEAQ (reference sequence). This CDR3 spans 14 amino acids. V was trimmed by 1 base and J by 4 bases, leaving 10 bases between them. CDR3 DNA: TGTGCCAGCAGCTTAGAGGGGGGCCCCTATGGCTACACCTTC. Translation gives CASSLEGGPYGYTF.

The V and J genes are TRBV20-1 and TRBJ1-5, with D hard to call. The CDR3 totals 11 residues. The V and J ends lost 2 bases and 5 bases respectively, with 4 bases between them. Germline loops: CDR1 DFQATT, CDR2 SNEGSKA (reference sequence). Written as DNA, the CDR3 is TGCAGTGCTAGACACGATCAGCCCCAGCATTTT. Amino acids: CSARHDQPQHF.

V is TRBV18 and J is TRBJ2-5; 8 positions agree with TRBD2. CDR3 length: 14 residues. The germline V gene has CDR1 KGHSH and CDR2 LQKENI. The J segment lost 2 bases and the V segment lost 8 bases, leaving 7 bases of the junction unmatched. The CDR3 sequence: CASRSAGAQETQYF. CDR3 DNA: TGTGCCAGCCGATCAGCGGGGGCTCAAGAGACCCAGTACTTC.

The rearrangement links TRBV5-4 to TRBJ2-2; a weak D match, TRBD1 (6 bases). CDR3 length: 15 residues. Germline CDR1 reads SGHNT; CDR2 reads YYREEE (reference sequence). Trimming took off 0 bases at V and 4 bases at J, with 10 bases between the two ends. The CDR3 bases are TGTGCCAGCAGCTTGGCTGGGACACCCACCGGGGAGCTGTTTTTT. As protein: CASSLAGTPTGELFF. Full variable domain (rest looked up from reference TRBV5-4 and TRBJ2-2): ETGVTQSPTHLIKTRGQQVTLRCSSQSGHNTVSWYQQALGQGPQFIFQYYREEENGRGNFPPRFSGLQFPNYSSELNVNALELDDSALYLCASSLAGTPTGELFFGEGSRLTVL.

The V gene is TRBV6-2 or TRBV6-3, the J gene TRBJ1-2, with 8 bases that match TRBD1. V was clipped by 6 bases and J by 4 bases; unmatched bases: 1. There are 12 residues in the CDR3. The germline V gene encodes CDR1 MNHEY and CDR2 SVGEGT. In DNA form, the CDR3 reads TGTGCCAGCAGCGGACAGGGCTATGGCTACACCTTC. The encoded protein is CASSGQGYGYTF.

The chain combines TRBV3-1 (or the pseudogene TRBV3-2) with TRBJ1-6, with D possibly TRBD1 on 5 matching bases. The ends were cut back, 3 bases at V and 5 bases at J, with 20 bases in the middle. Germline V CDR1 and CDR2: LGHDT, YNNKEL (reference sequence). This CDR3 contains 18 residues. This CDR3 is CASSQEFYVRAHNSPLHF. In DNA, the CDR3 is TGTGCCAGCAGCCAGGAGTTCTACGTCAGGGCCCATAATTCACCCCTCCACTTT.

Here the CDR3 reads CASSSDRGRWNEQFF. The CDR3 DNA reads TGTGCCAGCAGCTCAGACAGGGGGCGCTGGAATGAGCAGTTCTTC. V usage is TRBV7-2 and J usage is TRBJ2-1, with 10 nucleotides matching TRBD1. CDR1 SGHTA and CDR2 FQGNSA come from the germline V gene. This CDR3 region has 15 residues. V gave up 4 bases and J gave up 7 bases; unmatched junction bases: 7.